This TCR beta chain was profiled in a study of T cell responses to AZD1222 COVID-19 vaccine. V lost 4 bases to trimming and J lost 4 bases, with 13 bases between them. In germline, CDR1 is SGHAT, CDR2 FQDESV (reference sequence). The CDR3 totals 14 residues. Produced via immunoSEQ multiplex PCR; TCRdb's table is partial and in-frame only. The sample holds 140,000 to 150,000 clones, 80% to 95% seen once. The sample in question was peripheral blood, obtained on day 0 of MenACWY control vaccination. The sequence was obtained from an adult in good health. This chain uses TRBV11-1 with TRBJ1-2; D is unresolved. The CDR3: CASSSPSESYGYTF. The CDR3 DNA reads TGTGCCAGCAGCTCCCCGTCGGAGAGCTATGGCTACACCTTC.